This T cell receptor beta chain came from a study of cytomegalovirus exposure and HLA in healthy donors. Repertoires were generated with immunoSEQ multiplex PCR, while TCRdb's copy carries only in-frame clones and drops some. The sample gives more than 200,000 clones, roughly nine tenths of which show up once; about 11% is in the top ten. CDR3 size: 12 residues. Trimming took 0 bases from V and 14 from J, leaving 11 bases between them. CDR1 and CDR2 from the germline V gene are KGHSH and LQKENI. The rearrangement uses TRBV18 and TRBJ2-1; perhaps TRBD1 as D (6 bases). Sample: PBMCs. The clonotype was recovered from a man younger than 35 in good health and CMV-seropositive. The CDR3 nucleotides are TGTGCCAGCTCACCACCGATTGGGGGCAAGTTCTTC. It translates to CASSPPIGGKFF.